This T cell receptor (beta chain) comes out of a study of cytomegalovirus exposure and HLA in healthy donors. General study findings and limits: Prior analysis indicated that the majority of TCR beta V segments exhibited productivity approximately 90% or approximately 30% of the time.

V lost 4 bases and J 4 bases, leaving 8 bases between the germline ends. This CDR3 spans 13 amino acids. CDR1 and CDR2 from the germline V gene are SGHDN and FVKESK. Both 60 Vbeta primers and 13 Jbeta primers went into the PCR. The assay was immunoSEQ multiplex PCR, and TCRdb's table has in-frame clones only and misses some. There are around 170,000 clones in the sample; approximately 78% occur only once, and about 0.84% lies in the top ten. Note on this clone: The antigen remains undetermined.

Sequencing used PBMCs. This clonotype was obtained from a woman between 18 and 30 years old in good health and CMV-seronegative. The chain carries TRBV14 and TRBJ2-1, with unresolved D. The CDR3 here is CASSPLSYNEQFF. The CDR3 DNA is TGTGCCAGCAGCCCCCTCAGTTACAATGAGCAGTTCTTC.